This TCR beta chain was found in a study of identical twins. This clonotype was found a few times. What it binds is not known. Study-level findings and limits: Monozygotic twin pairs showed more out-of-frame TCR alpha sharing than models estimated.

Template switching, a step in the protocol, added a universal primer site, and cDNA carried unique molecular identifiers. TCRdb analysed the 5' RACE reads with MiXCR anew, one entry per CDR3 protein. The sample carries about 200,000 distinct CDR3 sequences, 6.5% recorded once. Trimming pared 3 bases from V and 3 bases from J, leaving 15 bases between. There are 15 residues in the CDR3. The sample was also reused in another study, on T cells expressing NK-cell markers. This second report adds: Five or six of the donors carried dominant NKG2C+ clonotypes that took up roughly 1.0-8% of their CD8+ T cells.

The TCR sequence derives from a woman younger than 30 in good health. Sequencing was carried out using CD8+ T cells sorted from blood. The chain has TRBV12-3 or TRBV12-4 and TRBJ2-7; a possible D gene is TRBD1 (5 bases). The CDR3 DNA follows: TGTGCCAGCAGTTTGGGGCAGGGATCGTTCTACGAGCAGTACTTC. Its protein is CASSLGQGSFYEQYF.